Listed below are T cell receptor beta chains from one sample, sequenced in a study of T cells in localized non-small cell lung cancer. Sequencing was performed with immunoSEQ multiplex PCR; in TCRdb, only in-frame clones are kept and a portion is missing. The sample lists about 40,000 clones; around 87% were seen once. The material was peripheral blood, obtained before any cancer treatment. These receptors originate from a man aged 35 to 69 with stage I lung adenocarcinoma. CDR3s include the opening cysteine and the closing phenylalanine or tryptophan. The order of the fields is J gene, D gene, V gene, clone size, CDR3 DNA, CDR3 protein. The D gene is left open where the match is weak. Clone size is stated in some rows and not others, as once, few, many or a class when expanded.

TRBJ2-7 TRBD2 TRBV18 NA TGTGCCAGCTCACCTGGGCTAGCGGGAGGAAGCCTTGGCGAGCAGTACTTC CASSPGLAGGSLGEQYF
TRBJ2-1 TRBD2 TRBV7-2 NA TGTGCCAGCAGCACCATAGCGGGAATTTACAATGAGCAGTTCTTC CASSTIAGIYNEQFF
TRBJ1-1 NA TRBV4-3 NA TGCGCCAGCAGCCAAGATACGGGCAGGCAGTATGAAGCTTTCTTT CASSQDTGRQYEAFF
TRBJ1-1 NA TRBV7-3 NA TGTGCCAGCAGCTTAACCCCGGGCCGGAACACTGAAGCTTTCTTT CASSLTPGRNTEAFF
TRBJ1-5 NA TRBV11-3 NA TGTGCCAGCAGCTCCCTGGGAACGGGGTCTGGCAATCAGCCCCAGCATTTT CASSSLGTGSGNQPQHF
TRBJ2-1 NA TRBV9 NA TGTGCCAGCAGCGTAGGCGGCTCAGGTGAGCAGTTCTTC CASSVGGSGEQFF
TRBJ2-3 TRBD2 TRBV4-3 NA TGCGCCAGCAGCGAAGCGAGCGGGAATACGCAGTATTTT CASSEASGNTQYF
TRBJ2-3 NA TRBV5-8 NA TGTGCCAGCAGCTTGAGACCGGGAGATACGCAGTATTTT CASSLRPGDTQYF
TRBJ1-1 NA TRBV5-5 NA TGTGCCAGCAGCTGGGGACACATGAACACTGAAGCTTTCTTT CASSWGHMNTEAFF
TRBJ1-1 TRBD1 TRBV5-4 NA TGTGCCAGCAGCCCCCAGGGGGGGTTTGGCCGGAACACTGAAGCTTTCTTT CASSPQGGFGRNTEAFF
TRBJ1-4 NA TRBV12-2 once TGTGCAAGTCGCTTAGTTGACAGGGTGAGCGATGAAAAACTGTTTTTT CASRLVDRVSDEKLFF
TRBJ1-2 NA TRBV6-5 once TGTGCCAGCTTTCCGCGCACAGGAACCGGTGGCTACACCTTC CASFPRTGTGGYTF
TRBJ2-1 NA TRBV6-6 NA TGTGCCAGCAGTCAAGACTTCGCTAATGAGCAGTTCTTC CASSQDFANEQFF
TRBJ2-1 NA TRBV4-3 NA TGCGCCAGCAGCCCAGACCGCCGCTACAATGAGCAGTTCTTC CASSPDRRYNEQFF
TRBJ2-3 NA TRBV4-3 NA TGCGCCAGCAGCCAAGGAATGGGAAAAGATACGCAGTATTTT CASSQGMGKDTQYF
TRBJ2-1 TRBD2 TRBV19 NA TGTGCCAGTAGTAGCGGGAGGGCCGGTGAGCAGTTCTTC CASSSGRAGEQFF
TRBJ2-7 NA TRBV6-1 NA TGTGCCAGCAGTGAGGGCCCGATGTCTTACTGGTACTTC CASSEGPMSYWYF
TRBJ2-6 NA TRBV28 NA TGTGCCAGCAGCCAGGGATTCTCTGGGGCCAACGTCCTGACTTTC CASSQGFSGANVLTF
TRBJ2-5 NA TRBV28 NA TGTGCCAGCAGTGCACCAGACCAAGAGACCCAGTACTTC CASSAPDQETQYF
TRBJ1-4 TRBD1 TRBV6-5 NA TGTGCCAGCAGGTACTCCGGGACAGGTGATAATGAAAAACTGTTTTTT CASRYSGTGDNEKLFF
TRBJ2-3 NA TRBV6-5 NA TGTGCCAGCAGTTCCCGCCGTAGGTACACAGATACGCAGTATTTT CASSSRRRYTDTQYF
TRBJ2-1 TRBD2 TRBV15 NA TGTGCCACCAGCAGAGCCGGGACTAGCGGGAGGGCACACAAGTTCTTC CATSRAGTSGRAHKFF
TRBJ1-1 NA TRBV5-1 once TGCGCCAGCAGTTACGGTGGTGGCAGTGAAGCTTTCTTT CASSYGGGSEAFF
TRBJ2-7 NA TRBV21-1 NA TGTGCCTCCTCGGGGGTAGCGGACGAGCAGTACTTC CASSGVADEQYF
TRBJ2-5 NA TRBV27 NA TGTGCCAGCAGTCCCGGCTACCAAGAGACCCAGTACTTC CASSPGYQETQYF
TRBJ2-1 TRBD1 TRBV5-6 few TGTGCCAGCAGCCGCAGGGGGTTCTATGAGCAGTTCTTC CASSRRGFYEQFF
TRBJ1-1 NA TRBV4-2 NA TGTGCCAGCAGTCTGCAAACTGAAGCTTTCTTT CASSLQTEAFF
TRBJ2-7 NA TRBV11-2 NA TGTGCCAGCAGCTTAAACGAGCAGTACTTC CASSLNEQYF
TRBJ2-7 NA TRBV19 NA TGTGCCAGTAGTCTCGAGAGGGGGAACTACGAGCAGTACTTC CASSLERGNYEQYF
TRBJ2-1 TRBD1 TRBV28 medium-sized TGTGCCAGCAGTCACGGACAGGTCTCCTACAATGAGCAGTTCTTC CASSHGQVSYNEQFF
TRBJ2-1 TRBD2 TRBV10-3 once TGTGCCATCAGTGACCAAACTAGCGGGAGGGCTTCTGAGCAGTTCTTC CAISDQTSGRASEQFF
TRBJ2-3 NA TRBV11-2 NA TGTGCCAGCAGCTTAGTTGGAGATACGCAGTATTTT CASSLVGDTQYF
TRBJ2-7 TRBD2 TRBV7-9 large TGTGCCAGCAGCTCTAGCGGGAGCTCCTACGAGCAGTACTTC CASSSSGSSYEQYF
TRBJ1-2 NA TRBV12-5 NA TGTGCTAGTGGTTTGCCCTCCATTGGCTACACCTTC CASGLPSIGYTF
TRBJ2-3 NA TRBV9 NA TGTGCCAGCAGCGCTTCCCCTATGGACACAGATACGCAGTATTTT CASSASPMDTDTQYF
TRBJ1-5 NA TRBV6-1 NA TGTGCCAGCAGGGAACAGGGATATAGCAATCAGCCCCAGCATTTT CASREQGYSNQPQHF
TRBJ2-1 TRBD1 TRBV19 NA TGTGCCAGTAGTAGGGGGACAGGGCCCTACAATGAGCAGTTCTTC CASSRGTGPYNEQFF
TRBJ1-1 NA TRBV18 NA TGTGCCAGCTCGCAAGGTTTGGCCCTGAACACTGAAGCTTTCTTT CASSQGLALNTEAFF
TRBJ1-3 NA TRBV11-2 NA TGTGCCAGCAGCTTAGAACCGGGAAACACCATATATTTT CASSLEPGNTIYF
TRBJ1-1 NA TRBV19 NA TGTGCCAGTCGTGGACAGAGATCGAACACTGAAGCTTTCTTT CASRGQRSNTEAFF